These T cell receptor beta chains were read from a single sample in a study of radiotherapy plus CTLA-4 blockade in lung cancer. Method: immunoSEQ multiplex PCR; TCRdb's copy keeps in-frame clones and lacks some. The table records 71,000 or so clones, around nine tenths of them present only once. The sample was peripheral blood, taken from a patient treated with radiotherapy plus ipilimumab. The receptors here all came from a human donor with non-small cell lung cancer who had stable disease on radiotherapy plus ipilimumab. CDR3s include the opening cysteine and the closing phenylalanine or tryptophan. The D gene is left open where the match is weak. Some rows mark clone size as missing; the rest say once, few, many or name a class of expanded clone.

>-|-|TRBJ1-6|TRBV6-5
CASSVQKGNSPLHF
TGTGCCAGCAGTGTTCAAAAAGGGAATTCACCCCTCCACTTT
>-|-|TRBJ2-4|TRBV13
CASSPMGYGAKNIQYF
TGTGCCAGCAGCCCGATGGGGTATGGGGCCAAAAACATTCAGTACTTC
>-|-|TRBJ1-2|TRBV30
CAWGTYYGYTF
TGTGCCTGGGGGACCTACTATGGCTACACCTTC
>TRBD2|-|TRBJ2-7|TRBV11-2
CASSRTSGGASSYEQYF
TGTGCCAGCAGCCGGACTAGCGGGGGGGCATCCTCCTACGAGCAGTACTTC
>-|-|TRBJ2-1|TRBV5-4
CASRDPRDTYNEQFF
TGTGCCAGCAGGGACCCCAGGGACACCTACAATGAGCAGTTCTTC
>-|once|TRBJ1-2|TRBV28
CASSFLDRSYGYTF
TGTGCCAGCAGTTTTCTCGACAGGAGCTATGGCTACACCTTC
>-|-|TRBJ2-4|TRBV28
CASSSPGAQNLAKNIQYF
TGTGCCAGCAGTTCCCCGGGAGCACAGAATCTAGCCAAAAACATTCAGTACTTC
>-|-|TRBJ2-3|TRBV10-1
CASSDPVRADTQYF
TGCGCCAGCAGTGACCCCGTCCGGGCAGATACGCAGTATTTT
>-|-|TRBJ1-1|TRBV27
CASKRNQGKNTEAFF
TGTGCCAGCAAACGCAACCAGGGGAAGAACACTGAAGCTTTCTTT
>-|-|TRBJ2-3|TRBV11-1
CASSLADSSTDTQYF
TGTGCCAGCAGCTTAGCCGACTCTAGCACAGATACGCAGTATTTT
>-|-|TRBJ1-1|TRBV18
CASSPPSGENTEAFF
TGTGCCAGCTCACCACCCTCCGGGGAGAACACTGAAGCTTTCTTT
>TRBD1|-|TRBJ1-2|TRBV6-6
CASSGEIGQGATGYTF
TGTGCCAGCAGTGGAGAGATCGGACAGGGGGCAACTGGCTACACCTTC
>TRBD1|once|TRBJ2-7|TRBV6-6
CASRPGTAIYEQYF
TGTGCCAGCAGACCCGGGACAGCTATCTACGAGCAGTACTTC
>TRBD1|-|TRBJ2-2|TRBV9
CASSGGQGNTGELFF
TGTGCCAGCAGCGGGGGACAGGGGAACACCGGGGAGCTGTTTTTT
>-|-|TRBJ1-3|TRBV12-5
CASGLDLGNTIYF
TGTGCTAGTGGTTTGGACCTGGGAAACACCATATATTTT
>TRBD1|-|TRBJ1-4|TRBV7-2
CASSLGGTVNEKLFF
TGTGCCAGCAGCTTAGGGGGGACAGTTAATGAAAAACTGTTTTTT
>-|-|TRBJ2-1|TRBV12-5
CASGDRQATSSHEQFF
TGTGCTAGTGGTGACCGACAGGCAACTAGCAGTCATGAGCAGTTCTTC
>TRBD1|-|TRBJ2-7|TRBV7-6
CASSLGQGLEQYF
TGTGCCAGCAGCTTAGGACAGGGGCTCGAGCAGTACTTC
>TRBD1|-|TRBJ2-5|TRBV6-5
CASSYPGQGARETQYF
TGTGCCAGCAGTTACCCAGGACAGGGGGCGAGAGAGACCCAGTACTTC
>-|-|TRBJ2-5|TRBV6-4
CARGVGKRETQYF
TGTGCCAGGGGGGTGGGAAAACGAGAGACCCAGTACTTC
>-|few|TRBJ2-2|TRBV19
CASSMVVGELFF
TGTGCCAGTAGTATGGTGGTCGGGGAGCTGTTTTTT
>-|-|TRBJ1-4|TRBV6-1
CASSKLRGYEKLFF
TGTGCCAGCTCCAAGTTACGGGGTTATGAAAAACTGTTTTTT
>-|-|TRBJ1-4|TRBV18
CASSQSTGATNEKLFF
TGTGCCAGCTCACAATCTACAGGCGCAACTAATGAAAAACTGTTTTTT
>-|-|TRBJ1-1|TRBV2
CASSENFGGGAFF
TGTGCCAGCAGTGAAAACTTCGGGGGAGGAGCTTTCTTT
>TRBD1|-|TRBJ2-5|TRBV29-1
CSATGGAQEQYF
TGCAGCGCCACAGGGGGCGCGCAGGAGCAGTACTTC
>TRBD2|-|TRBJ2-1|TRBV7-2
CASSQRLAGFGYNEQFF
TGTGCCAGCAGCCAGCGACTAGCGGGGTTCGGCTACAATGAGCAGTTCTTC
>-|-|TRBJ2-1|TRBV28
CASSEGDGYNEQFF
TGTGCCAGCAGCGAGGGGGATGGGTACAATGAGCAGTTCTTC
>-|-|TRBJ2-5|TRBV6-6
CASRQSPLPETQYF
TGTGCCAGCAGACAAAGCCCCCTCCCAGAGACCCAGTACTTC
>-|-|TRBJ1-3|TRBV5-1
CASSVGEGNTIYF
TGTGCCAGCAGCGTGGGGGAAGGAAACACCATATATTTT
>-|-|TRBJ2-5|TRBV6-1
CASRGLGAQETQYF
TGTGCCAGCAGAGGTCTGGGGGCACAAGAGACCCAGTACTTC
>-|-|TRBJ1-2|TRBV4-1
CASSQTALRGAIGYTF
TGCGCCAGCAGCCAAACCGCCCTGCGGGGGGCCATTGGCTACACCTTC
>TRBD2|-|TRBJ2-7|TRBV5-1
CASSPRTSGGSYEQYF
TGCGCCAGCAGCCCAAGGACTAGCGGGGGCTCCTACGAGCAGTACTTC
>TRBD2|few|TRBJ2-3|TRBV5-1
CASSRTSGGAGDTQYF
TGCGCCAGCAGCCGGACTAGCGGGGGGGCGGGGGATACGCAGTATTTT
>-|-|TRBJ2-7|TRBV14
CASSQLGGAGEQYF
TGTGCCAGCAGCCAATTAGGGGGGGCCGGCGAGCAGTACTTC
>-|once|TRBJ2-5|TRBV30
CAWGSLETQYF
TGTGCCTGGGGGTCCTTGGAGACCCAGTACTTC
>-|-|TRBJ2-3|TRBV18
CASSSAADTQYF
TGTGCCAGCTCATCCGCCGCGGATACGCAGTATTTT
>-|-|TRBJ1-1|TRBV7-2
CASLNTEAFF
TGTGCCAGCTTAAACACTGAAGCTTTCTTT
>TRBD2|once|TRBJ2-7|TRBV19
CASRLLAGPSYEQYF
TGTGCCAGTAGACTACTAGCGGGACCCTCCTACGAGCAGTACTTC
>TRBD1|few|TRBJ1-3|TRBV11-1
CASSSDRGIGNTIYF
TGTGCCAGCAGCTCCGACAGGGGAATTGGAAACACCATATATTTT
>-|once|TRBJ2-1|TRBV5-1
CASSPGGPYNEQFF
TGCGCCAGCAGCCCCGGGGGGCCCTACAATGAGCAGTTCTTC
>TRBD2|-|TRBJ2-7|TRBV5-1
CASSLAHPGTSGAYEQYF
TGCGCCAGCAGCTTGGCACACCCCGGGACTAGCGGAGCCTACGAGCAGTACTTC
>TRBD2|-|TRBJ2-3|TRBV7-2
CASSTGTSWGTDTQYF
TGTGCCAGCAGCACGGGGACTAGCTGGGGCACAGATACGCAGTATTTT
>-|-|TRBJ1-4|TRBV5-1
CASSLGVAENEKLFF
TGCGCCAGCAGCTTGGGGGTAGCGGAGAATGAAAAACTGTTTTTT
>TRBD2|-|TRBJ2-7|TRBV7-6
CASSLLAGGGEQYF
TGTGCCAGCAGCTTACTAGCGGGTGGAGGAGAGCAGTACTTC
>-|-|TRBJ2-7|TRBV9
CASIGRGYEQYF
TGTGCCAGCATAGGTCGGGGATACGAGCAGTACTTC
>TRBD1|-|TRBJ1-4|TRBV30
CAWAWTGGNEKLFF
TGTGCCTGGGCCTGGACAGGGGGAAATGAAAAACTGTTTTTT
>-|once|TRBJ2-7|TRBV28
CASSLSGTYEQYF
TGTGCCAGCAGTTTATCCGGGACCTACGAGCAGTACTTC
>-|-|TRBJ2-3|TRBV9
CASSAGTAGDTQYF
TGTGCCAGCAGCGCGGGGACAGCGGGAGATACGCAGTATTTT
>-|-|TRBJ2-1|TRBV29-1
CSVRRQNNEQFF
TGCAGCGTTAGAAGACAGAACAATGAGCAGTTCTTC
>-|-|TRBJ1-2|TRBV5-6
CASSRWSPEMSGYTF
TGTGCCAGCAGCCGTTGGTCCCCAGAGATGAGTGGCTACACCTTC
>-|-|TRBJ1-2|TRBV9
CASSVARGRTPGSYFNYGYTF
TGTGCCAGCAGCGTAGCTCGAGGTCGGACCCCTGGGAGCTACTTTAACTATGGCTACACCTTC
>-|-|TRBJ2-1|TRBV12-5
CASALTRSNEQFF
TGTGCTAGTGCTTTGACTAGGTCTAATGAGCAGTTCTTC
>-|once|TRBJ1-2|TRBV19
CATRRQGRSYGYTF
TGTGCCACCAGGCGGCAGGGGAGGTCCTATGGCTACACCTTC
>TRBD1|-|TRBJ1-1|TRBV30
CAWSVRTGSLNTEAFF
TGTGCCTGGAGTGTGAGGACAGGGTCCCTAAACACTGAAGCTTTCTTT
>-|-|TRBJ2-3|TRBV18
CASSPREDTDTQYF
TGTGCCAGCTCACCAAGGGAAGACACAGATACGCAGTATTTT